The rows below give T cell receptor beta chains drawn from one sample of a study of blood T cell repertoires in COVID-19. Produced via immunoSEQ multiplex PCR; TCRdb's table is partial and in-frame only. Of 130,000 or so clones listed, roughly three quarters are singletons. The specimen sequenced was peripheral blood. These receptor sequences come from a woman in her 70s with acute or convalescent COVID-19. Both conserved end residues are part of each CDR3. D genes are given only for firm matches. Part of the rows lack a size; the others show once, few, many or a class for expanded clones.

J gene | D gene | clone size | V gene | CDR3 DNA | CDR3 protein
TRBJ2-5 | TRBD1 | . | TRBV5-6 | TGTGCCAGCTCTAACAGGGGGCGAGAGACCCAGTACTTC | CASSNRGRETQYF
TRBJ1-1 | TRBD1 | . | TRBV5-1 | TGCGCCAGCAGCGTGGGACAGGGACGGTACACTGAAGCTTTCTTT | CASSVGQGRYTEAFF
TRBJ1-5 | TRBD1 | . | TRBV28 | TGTGCCAGCAGGTCGCAGGACAGGGGCAATCAGCCCCAGCATTTT | CASRSQDRGNQPQHF
TRBJ1-1 | . | . | TRBV25-1 | TGTGCCAGCAGTGTAGGGGGGAACACTGAAGCTTTCTTT | CASSVGGNTEAFF
TRBJ2-3 | TRBD1 | . | TRBV28 | TGTGCCAGCAGTTTATGGGGACAGGGGAGAGAGACAGATACGCAGTATTTT | CASSLWGQGRETDTQYF
TRBJ2-3 | TRBD2 | . | TRBV2 | TGTGCCAGCACCCAGCGGGAGGGCTGGGATACGCAGTATTTT | CASTQREGWDTQYF
TRBJ1-2 | . | . | TRBV2 | TGTGCCAGCAGTGAAGTGGGGGCTCGGTATGGCTACACCTTC | CASSEVGARYGYTF
TRBJ2-7 | . | . | TRBV19 | TGTGCCAGTAGTACCCTACCAAATTACGAGCAGTACTTC | CASSTLPNYEQYF
TRBJ2-7 | TRBD2 | . | TRBV5-1 | TGCGCCAGCAGCTTGTGGGCTAGCGGGAGCGGAGCCTACGAGCAGTACTTC | CASSLWASGSGAYEQYF
TRBJ2-2 | TRBD1 | . | TRBV5-6 | TGTGCCAGCAGCTTTGGGCCGACAGGGGTTGGCACCGGGGAGCTGTTTTTT | CASSFGPTGVGTGELFF
TRBJ1-4 | . | . | TRBV7-9 | TGTGCCAGCAGGACAGGATCGAATGAAAAACTGTTTTTT | CASRTGSNEKLFF
TRBJ1-4 | . | few | TRBV28 | TGTGCCAGCAGAGCAGGGGCTCTTACTAATGAAAAACTGTTTTTT | CASRAGALTNEKLFF
TRBJ2-7 | . | . | TRBV27 | TGTGCCAGCAGTTTTCAAGGACAGTACGAGCAGTACTTC | CASSFQGQYEQYF
TRBJ1-1 | TRBD1 | . | TRBV7-8 | TGTGCCAGCAGCCCTTACAGGGGAACTGAAGCTTTCTTT | CASSPYRGTEAFF
TRBJ2-3 | . | . | TRBV6-5 | TGTGCCAGCAGTTACTCAGAGGCAGATACGCAGTATTTT | CASSYSEADTQYF
TRBJ2-7 | . | . | TRBV7-2 | TGTGCCAGCAGCTGGGCGGGCGATACCTCCTACGAGCAGTACTTC | CASSWAGDTSYEQYF
TRBJ1-2 | . | . | TRBV7-6 | TGTGCCAGCAGCTTAGGGCAGATGGCTGGCTACACCTTC | CASSLGQMAGYTF
TRBJ2-3 | . | . | TRBV5-1 | TGCGCCAGCAGCTTAACAGGGCGCACAGATACGCAGTATTTT | CASSLTGRTDTQYF
TRBJ2-5 | . | . | TRBV5-1 | TGCGCCAGCAGCTTGGATGCAGGGGCTACTAAAGAGACCCAGTACTTC | CASSLDAGATKETQYF
TRBJ2-5 | TRBD1 | . | TRBV11-3 | TGTGCCAGCAGCCACAGGGACAGGGGTTCGGAGACCCAGTACTTC | CASSHRDRGSETQYF
TRBJ2-7 | TRBD1 | . | TRBV19 | TGTGCCAGTAGCCGAGGACAGGGGGCCGACGAGCAGTACTTC | CASSRGQGADEQYF
TRBJ1-5 | . | . | TRBV28 | TGTGCCAGCAGTTTTCTTGGAAACTACAATCAGCCCCAGCATTTT | CASSFLGNYNQPQHF
TRBJ2-2 | . | . | TRBV6-5 | TGTGCCAGCAGTTACACAGGGGGGGACACCGGGGAGCTGTTTTTT | CASSYTGGDTGELFF
TRBJ2-7 | TRBD1 | . | TRBV11-2 | TGTGCCAGCACCGCCCGGGACAGCTACGAGCAGTACTTC | CASTARDSYEQYF
TRBJ2-1 | . | . | TRBV18 | TGTGCCAGCTCACCACGCCAGGCTGATGAGCAGTTCTTC | CASSPRQADEQFF
TRBJ1-2 | TRBD1 | . | TRBV7-2 | TGTGCCAGCAGCCCCTTAATCCCGGGACAGGGGGCCGGTGGCTACACCTTC | CASSPLIPGQGAGGYTF
TRBJ1-6 | TRBD1 | . | TRBV6-4 | TGTGCCAGCATCATAGGGGGCGCCTCCCCCTCCTATAATTCACCCCTCCACTTT | CASIIGGASPSYNSPLHF
TRBJ2-7 | . | . | TRBV15 | TGTGCCACCAGCACCTCCGCAGCGACCTACGAGCAGTACTTC | CATSTSAATYEQYF
TRBJ2-5 | TRBD2 | . | TRBV6-5 | TGTGCCAGCAGCGATAGCGGGAGGGGCCAAGAGACCCAGTACTTC | CASSDSGRGQETQYF
TRBJ1-1 | TRBD1 | . | TRBV7-9 | TGTGCCAGCAGCTCCCGGGACAGAAACACTGAAGCTTTCTTT | CASSSRDRNTEAFF
TRBJ1-1 | TRBD1 | . | TRBV5-6 | TGTGCCAGCAGCTTACAGACAGGGGGGAACACTGAAGCTTTCTTT | CASSLQTGGNTEAFF
TRBJ1-2 | . | . | TRBV6-2/TRBV6-3 | TGTGCCAGCAGTTACGATAGAGAGGACACGGAATATGGCTACACCTTC | CASSYDREDTEYGYTF
TRBJ1-4 | . | . | TRBV2 | TGTGCCAGCAGTGAGAGGAATGAAAAACTGTTTTTT | CASSERNEKLFF
TRBJ2-2 | . | . | TRBV7-2 | TGTGCCAGCAGCTCTAGGGGTACCGGGGAGCTGTTTTTT | CASSSRGTGELFF
TRBJ1-3 | . | . | TRBV12-3/TRBV12-4 | TGTGCCAGCACCCTTAACTCTGGAAACACCATATATTTT | CASTLNSGNTIYF
TRBJ1-1 | . | . | TRBV7-9 | TGTGCCAGCGCCAGGGGACACACTGGAGCTGAAGCTTTCTTT | CASARGHTGAEAFF
TRBJ2-2 | TRBD1 | . | TRBV6-2/TRBV6-3 | TGTGCCAGCAGTCTGATGGGACAGGGTGGCACCGGGGAGCTGTTTTTT | CASSLMGQGGTGELFF
TRBJ1-1 | . | . | TRBV3-1/TRBV3-2 | TGTGCCAGCAGCCAATTCGGTCGTCGTTCTCCTGAAGCTTTCTTT | CASSQFGRRSPEAFF
TRBJ1-1 | . | . | TRBV5-1 | TGCGCCAGCAGCTTGGGGTTTAGGAACACTGAAGCTTTCTTT | CASSLGFRNTEAFF
TRBJ1-5 | TRBD1 | . | TRBV30 | TGTGCCTGGTCGGGACAGGGGCACCAGCCCCAGCATTTT | CAWSGQGHQPQHF
TRBJ1-6 | . | . | TRBV11-1 | TGTGCCAGCAGCCGAAGCGGGACAAGGGGGTCACCCCTCCACTTT | CASSRSGTRGSPLHF
TRBJ2-7 | TRBD1 | . | TRBV30 | TGTGCCTGGGACCCCTCTTTGACAGGGGCGGGGGAGCAGTACTTC | CAWDPSLTGAGEQYF
TRBJ2-7 | TRBD1 | few | TRBV6-5 | TGTGCCAGCAGTTACCGGGACAGGGTCCACGAGCAGTACTTC | CASSYRDRVHEQYF
TRBJ2-1 | TRBD2 | . | TRBV6-2/TRBV6-3 | TGTGCCAGCAGCCTTAGCGGGGGGTACTACAATGAGCAGTTCTTC | CASSLSGGYYNEQFF
TRBJ2-5 | TRBD1 | . | TRBV10-1 | TGCGCCAGCAGTGAAACCCCCGGGACAGCGTACCAAGAGACCCAGTACTTC | CASSETPGTAYQETQYF
TRBJ2-5 | . | . | TRBV10-3 | TGTGCCATCAGTGAGCTCCCGGGCGGGGAAGAGACCCAGTACTTC | CAISELPGGEETQYF
TRBJ1-3 | . | . | TRBV19 | TGTGCCAGTAGTGGGGAGACGGGAAACACCATATATTTT | CASSGETGNTIYF